A single sample gave rise to the 10 T cell receptor beta chains below, sequenced in a study of Ad26.COV2.S vaccination and SARS-CoV-2 variants. Here immunoSEQ multiplex PCR was the method, and the copy in TCRdb shows in-frame clones only, minus some. The repertoire holds about 460,000 clones, with roughly 87% as singletons. Described treatment: around 19 received Ad26.COV2.S at low or high dose, single or two shots; roughly five received placebo; per-sample allocation not given. It was on day 63 after the first vaccine or placebo injection that samples were taken. The sample in question was peripheral blood, obtained in a trial of Ad26.COV2.S vaccine versus placebo. The receptors were sampled from a person between 18 and 65 years old who received the Ad26.COV2.S COVID-19 vaccine or a placebo.

V gene TRBV5-5 combines with J gene TRBJ1-4; D may be TRBD1 (5 bases). Germline V gene lookup returns CDR1 SGHKS and CDR2 YYEKEE (reference sequence). This CDR3 has 15 residues. The V and J ends lost 0 bases and 6 bases respectively, with 12 bases between them. The CDR3 DNA is TGTGCCAGCAGCTTGGACGGCAGGGCCGATGAAAAACTGTTTTTT. This codes for CASSLDGRADEKLFF.

A single count supports this clone. This chain uses TRBV7-6 with TRBJ2-7; D is ambiguous. The CDR3 is 14 amino acids. V was pared by 0 bases and J by 2 bases, with 8 bases between. The germline V gene encodes CDR1 SGHVS and CDR2 FNYEAQ. This CDR3 is CASSLAAGAYEQYF. The DNA of the CDR3 is TGTGCCAGCAGCTTAGCAGCTGGGGCCTACGAGCAGTACTTC.

This rearrangement joins TRBV7-9 to TRBJ2-1; D uncertain. In germline, CDR1 is SEHNR, CDR2 FQNEAQ (reference sequence). V lost 1 base and J 10 bases, leaving 5 bases between the germline ends. The CDR3 length is 11 residues. CDR3 coding DNA: TGTGCCAGCAGCTTAGAATTAGAGCAGTTCTTC. Translated, it gives CASSLELEQFF.

The chain joins TRBV6-1 to TRBJ2-2; D gene unclear. CDR3 length: 15 amino acids. The ends were cut back, 3 bases at V and 3 bases at J, with 11 bases in the middle. Per germline, CDR1 MNHNS and CDR2 SASEGT. DNA of the CDR3: TGTGCCAGCAGTGACCGGGCCAGCCACACCGGGGAGCTGTTTTTT. This translates into CASSDRASHTGELFF.

The chain uses TRBV7-8 and TRBJ2-1; D may be TRBD2 (6 bases). Trimming left V 1 base short and J 0 bases short, with 13 bases between. Germline V gene sequence: CDR1 SGHVS, CDR2 FQNEAQ. The CDR3 runs to 17 residues. In DNA form, the CDR3 reads TGTGCCAGCAGCTTAGGTGTGGGACTCCTCTCCTACAATGAGCAGTTCTTC. This encodes CASSLGVGLLSYNEQFF.

The chain combines TRBV9 with TRBJ2-7; 12 bases agree with TRBD2. The CDR3 extends over 14 amino acids. Germline V gene data show CDR1 as SGDLS and CDR2 as YYNGEE. V shed 0 bases, J shed 7 bases, and the junction held 2 bases outside the gene matches. CDR3 region: CASSVVGLAGEQYF. For the CDR3, the DNA is TGTGCCAGCAGCGTAGTGGGACTAGCGGGTGAGCAGTACTTC.

J is TRBJ1-2 and V is TRBV5-1; 8 bases match TRBD1. The CDR3 runs to 13 residues. J gave up 3 bases and V 6 bases, and 4 bases lay outside the gene matches. Germline loops: CDR1 SGHRS, CDR2 YFSETQ. CDR3 sequence: CASNLGQDYGYTF. The CDR3 DNA follows: TGCGCCAGCAACCTGGGACAGGACTATGGCTACACCTTC.

The chain recombines TRBV4-1 with TRBJ2-7; maybe TRBD2 (7 bases). The CDR3 spans 17 residues. The germline V gene encodes CDR1 MGHRA and CDR2 YSYEKL. Trimming pared 0 bases from V and 3 bases from J, leaving 18 bases between. DNA of the CDR3: TGCGCCAGCAGCCAAGATCCTACGGGGGGCGGAAACTACGAGCAGTACTTC. Its protein is CASSQDPTGGGNYEQYF.

The genes are TRBV7-9 and TRBJ1-1; D is uncertain. The V gene's germline CDR1 is SEHNR and CDR2 FQNEAQ (reference sequence). V was pared by 6 bases and J by 7 bases, with 18 bases between. CDR3 size: 14 residues. The CDR3 loop reads CASRLTERWGEAFF. CDR3 DNA: TGTGCCAGCAGGTTAACAGAAAGGTGGGGTGAAGCTTTCTTT.

This chain uses TRBV30 with TRBJ1-5; D not certain. Germline values: CDR1 GTSNPN, CDR2 SVGIG (reference sequence). CDR3 length: 13 residues. The germline V and J ends were trimmed by 0 bases and 6 bases, with 9 bases remaining between them. The CDR3 DNA follows: TGTGCCTGGAGTGTAAAAGATAGTCAGCCCCAGCATTTT. This encodes CAWSVKDSQPQHF.